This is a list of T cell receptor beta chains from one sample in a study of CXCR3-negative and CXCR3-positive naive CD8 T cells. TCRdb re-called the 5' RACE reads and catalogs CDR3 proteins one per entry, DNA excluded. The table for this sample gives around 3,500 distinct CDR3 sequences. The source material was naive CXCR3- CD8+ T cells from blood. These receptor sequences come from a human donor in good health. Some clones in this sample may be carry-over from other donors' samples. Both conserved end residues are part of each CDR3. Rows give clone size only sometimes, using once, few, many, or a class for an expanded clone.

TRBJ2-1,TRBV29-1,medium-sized,CSVGPRGNEQFF
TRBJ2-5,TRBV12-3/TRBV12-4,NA,CASSLRGRATQYF
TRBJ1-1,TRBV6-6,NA,CASSSGLNTEAFF
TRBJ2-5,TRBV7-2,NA,CASSLEGSETQYF
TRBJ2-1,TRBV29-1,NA,CSVMRAESQFF
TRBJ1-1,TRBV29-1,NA,CSVEDRWDIRNTEAFF
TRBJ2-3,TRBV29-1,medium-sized,CSVEDPGVEDTQYF
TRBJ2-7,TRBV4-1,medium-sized,CASSQEDGGSSYEQYF
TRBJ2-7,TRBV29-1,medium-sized,CSIQTVSSYEQYF
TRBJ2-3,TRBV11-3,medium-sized,CASSLDLTGTDTQYF
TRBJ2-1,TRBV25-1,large,CASSDSPGPRGDEQFF
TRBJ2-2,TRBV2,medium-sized,CASSDRVSYTGELFF
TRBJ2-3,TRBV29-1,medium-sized,CSVRTGNTDTQYF
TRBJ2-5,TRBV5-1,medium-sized,CASREKETQYF
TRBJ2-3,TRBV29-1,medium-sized,CSARDRGLDTQYF
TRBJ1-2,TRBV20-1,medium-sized,CSATRGQGANYGYTF
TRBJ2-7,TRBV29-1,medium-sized,CSVPWGQRHEQYF
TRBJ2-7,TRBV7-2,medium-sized,CASSGPSYEQYF
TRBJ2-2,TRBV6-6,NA,CASSHTGTGELFF
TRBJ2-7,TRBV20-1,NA,CSARDSYEQYF
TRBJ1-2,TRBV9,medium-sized,CASSAQGNYGYTF
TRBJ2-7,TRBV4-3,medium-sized,CASSQEGLGEQYF
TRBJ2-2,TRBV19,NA,CASTKSRGGTSNTGELFF
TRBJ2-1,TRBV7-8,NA,CASSLTGVGSYNEQFF
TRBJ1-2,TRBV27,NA,CASSLSGGANYGYTF
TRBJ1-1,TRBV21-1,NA,CASSKYRGLNTEAFF
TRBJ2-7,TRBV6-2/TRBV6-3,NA,CASSQTQDPFDEQYF
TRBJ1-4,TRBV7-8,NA,CASSLAGSWGGLGEKLFF
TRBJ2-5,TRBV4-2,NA,CASSQDPGQETQYF
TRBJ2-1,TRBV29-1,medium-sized,CSVEGPGLPGYNEQFF
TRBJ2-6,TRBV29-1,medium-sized,CSVEGLDSSGANVLTF
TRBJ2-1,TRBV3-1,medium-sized,CASSQDYGGTGLDEQFF
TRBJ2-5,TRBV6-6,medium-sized,CASNSWGGEETQYF
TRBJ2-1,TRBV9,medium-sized,CASSVVTGDNEQFF
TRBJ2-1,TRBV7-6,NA,CASSRQGNEQFF